These T cell receptor beta chains were read from a single sample in a study of shared clonotypes between healthy human individuals. TCRdb keeps only in-frame clones here, not all; method: immunoSEQ multiplex PCR. The sample lists hundreds of thousands of clones, roughly 97% occurring once. Sequencing used naive CD4+ T cells sorted from blood. Receptors were obtained from a woman aged 30 to 39 in good health. CDR3s include the opening cysteine and the closing phenylalanine or tryptophan. A D gene is named only where the DNA matches it firmly. Only some rows state a clone size, as once, few, many or a class for expanded clones.

j_gene | abundance | v_gene | d_gene | CDR3aa | CDR3nt
TRBJ2-7 | . | TRBV9 | TRBD2 | CASSGPGLADSYEQYF | TGTGCCAGCAGCGGACCAGGGCTAGCGGATTCCTACGAGCAGTACTTC
TRBJ2-7 | . | TRBV9 | TRBD2 | CASSVGAGAISYEQYF | TGTGCCAGCAGCGTAGGAGCGGGGGCCATCTCCTACGAGCAGTACTTC
TRBJ1-1 | once | TRBV2 | TRBD1 | CASSDRGTEAFF | TGTGCCAGCAGTGACAGGGGGACTGAAGCTTTCTTT
TRBJ1-3 | . | TRBV10-3 | . | CAISEGGAISGNTIYF | TGTGCCATCAGTGAAGGAGGGGCAATCTCTGGAAACACCATATATTTT
TRBJ2-5 | . | TRBV7-9 | TRBD1 | CASSLGTGTETQYF | TGTGCCAGCAGCTTAGGGACAGGGACAGAGACCCAGTACTTC
TRBJ2-7 | . | TRBV19 | TRBD1 | CASKRGQGAYEQYF | TGTGCCAGTAAAAGAGGACAGGGGGCATACGAGCAGTACTTC
TRBJ2-3 | . | TRBV19 | TRBD2 | CASSLGTSGSSGTDTQYF | TGTGCCAGTAGCCTGGGGACTAGCGGGAGTTCGGGCACAGATACGCAGTATTTT
TRBJ2-5 | . | TRBV9 | . | CASSVMGQETQYF | TGTGCCAGCAGCGTGATGGGGCAAGAGACCCAGTACTTC
TRBJ1-1 | . | TRBV7-9 | . | CASSLASGSETEAFF | TGTGCCAGCAGCTTAGCGAGCGGTAGTGAAACTGAAGCTTTCTTT
TRBJ1-4 | . | TRBV5-1 | TRBD1 | CASSLENGVRGRGKLFF | TGCGCCAGCAGCTTGGAAAATGGGGTGAGGGGGCGAGGAAAACTGTTTTTT
TRBJ2-5 | once | TRBV11-3 | TRBD1 | CASSRGQGETQYF | TGTGCCAGCAGCCGCGGACAGGGCGAGACCCAGTACTTC
TRBJ2-5 | . | TRBV6-1 | . | CASSPTGIQETQYF | TGTGCCAGCAGCCCAACAGGGATTCAAGAGACCCAGTACTTC
TRBJ2-7 | . | TRBV5-1 | TRBD2 | CASSLGGRSSYEQYF | TGCGCCAGCAGCTTAGGCGGGAGGAGCTCCTACGAGCAGTACTTC
TRBJ2-4 | . | TRBV4-1 | . | CASSQELARGARNIQYF | TGCGCCAGCAGCCAAGAATTGGCTCGGGGGGCCCGAAACATTCAGTACTTC
TRBJ1-1 | . | TRBV10-2 | TRBD1 | CASSGTVNTEAFF | TGCGCCAGTTCCGGGACAGTTAACACTGAAGCTTTCTTT
TRBJ1-1 | . | TRBV18 | . | CASSLGGADTEAFF | TGTGCCAGCTCACTTGGGGGCGCGGACACTGAAGCTTTCTTT
TRBJ1-2 | . | TRBV25-1 | TRBD1 | CASSFGTANYGYTF | TGTGCCAGCAGTTTCGGGACAGCTAACTATGGCTACACCTTC
TRBJ1-1 | . | TRBV28 | . | CASSSSVNTEAFF | TGTGCCAGCAGTTCCTCAGTTAACACTGAAGCTTTCTTT
TRBJ2-7 | . | TRBV28 | TRBD2 | CASSPTSGPIYEQYF | TGTGCCAGCAGCCCGACTAGCGGACCAATCTACGAGCAGTACTTC
TRBJ1-1 | . | TRBV25-1 | TRBD1 | CASSELGTGNTEAFF | TGTGCCAGCAGTGAATTGGGGACAGGGAACACTGAAGCTTTCTTT
TRBJ1-5 | . | TRBV19 | . | CASTPWWEEGQPQHF | TGTGCCAGTACCCCCTGGTGGGAAGAGGGACAGCCCCAGCATTTT
TRBJ1-5 | . | TRBV5-1 | . | CASSYDGFPYQPQHF | TGCGCCAGCAGTTACGACGGATTCCCATATCAGCCCCAGCATTTT
TRBJ2-3 | . | TRBV30 | . | CAWTPVPGTDTQYF | TGTGCCTGGACTCCTGTTCCTGGCACAGATACGCAGTATTTT
TRBJ2-3 | . | TRBV6-6 | TRBD2 | CASSRTSGTDTQYF | TGTGCCAGCAGCCGGACTAGCGGCACAGATACGCAGTATTTT
TRBJ1-2 | . | TRBV5-6 | . | CASSQTRDYGYTF | TGTGCCAGCAGTCAAACACGGGACTATGGCTACACCTTC
TRBJ2-1 | . | TRBV6-1 | TRBD2 | CASTSGSQGEQFF | TGTGCCAGCACTAGCGGGAGTCAAGGTGAGCAGTTCTTC
TRBJ2-2 | . | TRBV11-2 | TRBD1 | CASSSRTGGRRTGELFF | TGTGCCAGCAGCTCGCGGACAGGGGGCCGACGCACCGGGGAGCTGTTTTTT
TRBJ1-4 | . | TRBV5-1 | . | CASSAEVSTNEKLFF | TGCGCCAGCAGCGCAGAAGTTTCAACTAATGAAAAACTGTTTTTT
TRBJ2-3 | . | TRBV6-1 | . | CASSRDGRYTDTQYF | TGTGCCAGCAGTCGGGACGGAAGATACACAGATACGCAGTATTTT
TRBJ2-7 | . | TRBV5-8 | TRBD2 | CASRKRLAGGYEQYF | TGTGCCAGCAGGAAGCGACTAGCGGGAGGGTACGAGCAGTACTTC
TRBJ2-3 | . | TRBV27 | . | CASSSLGSSADTQYF | TGTGCCAGCAGTTCCCTGGGGAGCAGCGCAGATACGCAGTATTTT
TRBJ2-7 | . | TRBV4-1 | TRBD1 | CASSQGQGFEQYF | TGCGCCAGCAGCCAAGGACAGGGGTTCGAGCAGTACTTC
TRBJ2-2 | once | TRBV5-1 | TRBD1 | CASGGDGTENTGELFF | TGCGCCAGCGGTGGCGACGGGACAGAGAACACCGGGGAGCTGTTTTTT
TRBJ1-6 | . | TRBV13 | . | CASNQRRAARSPLHF | TGTGCCAGCAATCAAAGAAGGGCGGCCCGATCACCCCTCCACTTT
TRBJ2-1 | . | TRBV2 | . | CASGTQGDEQFF | TGTGCCAGCGGGACACAGGGCGATGAGCAGTTCTTC
TRBJ2-4 | . | TRBV28 | . | CASSTYWGAKNIQYF | TGTGCCAGCAGTACCTATTGGGGGGCCAAAAACATTCAGTACTTC
TRBJ2-5 | once | TRBV5-1 | TRBD2 | CASSSGLAGVSETQYF | TGCGCCAGCAGCTCCGGACTAGCGGGAGTTTCCGAGACCCAGTACTTC
TRBJ1-1 | . | TRBV5-1 | TRBD1 | CASSSPGGDTEAFF | TGCGCCAGCAGCAGCCCAGGGGGGGACACTGAAGCTTTCTTT
TRBJ2-3 | . | TRBV6-1 | . | CASSRLFTDTQYF | TGTGCCAGCTCCCGACTATTCACAGATACGCAGTATTTT
TRBJ1-5 | . | TRBV7-9 | . | CASSHGGAINQPQHF | TGTGCCAGCTCCCATGGGGGGGCCATAAATCAGCCCCAGCATTTT
TRBJ2-7 | . | TRBV6-5 | TRBD2 | CASSYQSGRGEQYF | TGTGCCAGCAGTTACCAAAGCGGGAGAGGCGAGCAGTACTTC